This T cell receptor (beta chain) was recovered during a study of cytomegalovirus exposure and HLA in healthy donors. Whole-study results and caveats: A later analysis, which compared TCR beta chains of equal frequency, found the HLA-associated ones more clonally expanded.

CDR3 length: 13 residues. Looked up from germline, CDR1 is SGHNT and CDR2 is YYREEE (reference sequence). Trimming took 0 bases from V and 5 from J, leaving 8 bases between them. Primers included in the PCR were 60 Vbeta and 13 Jbeta primers. TCRdb keeps only in-frame clones here, not all; method: immunoSEQ multiplex PCR. The table records around 160,000 clones, 70% to 80% of them present only once. Healthy individuals who donated bone marrow served as the donors. The donors, nominally healthy at sampling, likely had unrecorded immune exposures. A word on this clone: The target antigen is unknown.

The clonotype comes from a woman aged 40 to 50 in good health and CMV-seronegative. V usage is TRBV5-4 and J usage is TRBJ1-2; no clear D gene. The source material was PBMCs. CDR3 loop: CASSLDGVYGYTF. The CDR3 coding sequence is TGTGCCAGCAGCTTGGACGGGGTTTATGGCTACACCTTC. The full variable domain, rest sourced from reference TRBV5-4 and TRBJ1-2, is ETGVTQSPTHLIKTRGQQVTLRCSSQSGHNTVSWYQQALGQGPQFIFQYYREEENGRGNFPPRFSGLQFPNYSSELNVNALELDDSALYLCASSLDGVYGYTFGSGTRLTVV.